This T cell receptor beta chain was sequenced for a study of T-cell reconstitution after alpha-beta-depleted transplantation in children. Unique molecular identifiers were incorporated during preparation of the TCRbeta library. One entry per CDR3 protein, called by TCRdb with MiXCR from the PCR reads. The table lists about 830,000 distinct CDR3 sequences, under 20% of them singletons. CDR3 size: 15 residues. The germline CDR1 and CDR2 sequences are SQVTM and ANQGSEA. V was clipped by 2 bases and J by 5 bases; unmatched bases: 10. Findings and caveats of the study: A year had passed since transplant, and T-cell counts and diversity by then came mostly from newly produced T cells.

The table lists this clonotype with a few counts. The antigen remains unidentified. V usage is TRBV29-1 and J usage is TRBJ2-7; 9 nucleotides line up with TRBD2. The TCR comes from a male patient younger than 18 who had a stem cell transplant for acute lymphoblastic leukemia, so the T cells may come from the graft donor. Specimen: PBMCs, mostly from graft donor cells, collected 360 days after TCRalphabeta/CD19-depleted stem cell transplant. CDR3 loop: CSVEFVAGGPDEQYF. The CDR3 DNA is TGCAGCGTTGAATTCGTCGCGGGAGGGCCAGACGAGCAGTACTTC.